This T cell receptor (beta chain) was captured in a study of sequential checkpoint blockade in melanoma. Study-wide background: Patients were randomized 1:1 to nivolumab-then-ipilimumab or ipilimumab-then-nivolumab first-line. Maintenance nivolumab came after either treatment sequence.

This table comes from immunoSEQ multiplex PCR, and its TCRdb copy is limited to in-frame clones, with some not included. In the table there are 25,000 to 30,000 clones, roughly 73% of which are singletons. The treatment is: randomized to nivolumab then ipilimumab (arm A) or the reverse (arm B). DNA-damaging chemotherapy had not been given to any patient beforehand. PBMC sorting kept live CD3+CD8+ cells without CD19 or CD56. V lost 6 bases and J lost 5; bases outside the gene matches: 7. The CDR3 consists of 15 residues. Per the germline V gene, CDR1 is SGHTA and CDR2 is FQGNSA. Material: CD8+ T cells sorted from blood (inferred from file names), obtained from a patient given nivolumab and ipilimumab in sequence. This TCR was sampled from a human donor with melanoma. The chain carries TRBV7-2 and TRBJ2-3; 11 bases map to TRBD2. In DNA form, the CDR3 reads TGTGCCAGCAGTCTGACTAGCGGGGCCGGAGATACGCAGTATTTT. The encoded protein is CASSLTSGAGDTQYF.